Detailed here is one TCR beta chain. This clone was recorded once. Its specific antigen is unknown. No much larger clonotype is one base removed from it; base qualities were not supplied. The sample comes from a study of technical replicates of blood from a few donors listed by TCRdb under 2017. Spanning cysteine to phenylalanine, the CDR3 consists of 16 amino acids. The only DNA kept is the CDR3, 48 bases in frame from the first base. V and J are trimmed by 2 bases and 6 bases, and the gene matches miss 7 bases of the junction. Per the germline V gene, MRHNA is the CDR1 and SNTAGT is the CDR2. The method was the immunoSEQ multiplex PCR assay. Entries here come from immuneACCESS through TCRdb and include only in-frame sequences with V and J called. Some clones fail to appear in such tables; in the studies checked, an unresolved V gene covers under half of the shortfall, and the cause of the remainder is unknown. The sample table shows some 31,000 clones, and around 90% are seen once. The ten most abundant clones make up around 4.1% of the sample.

Sequencing was done on a sample of PBMCs. Here the chain combines TRBV6-4 and TRBJ2-3; 11 junctional bases match TRBD2. This sequence was found in a human donor in good health. Some clones in this sample may be carry-over from other donors' samples. The bases are TGTGCCAGCAGTGACCTGACTAGCGGGGATCTGGATACGCAGTATTTT. Its protein reads: CASSDLTSGDLDTQYF.